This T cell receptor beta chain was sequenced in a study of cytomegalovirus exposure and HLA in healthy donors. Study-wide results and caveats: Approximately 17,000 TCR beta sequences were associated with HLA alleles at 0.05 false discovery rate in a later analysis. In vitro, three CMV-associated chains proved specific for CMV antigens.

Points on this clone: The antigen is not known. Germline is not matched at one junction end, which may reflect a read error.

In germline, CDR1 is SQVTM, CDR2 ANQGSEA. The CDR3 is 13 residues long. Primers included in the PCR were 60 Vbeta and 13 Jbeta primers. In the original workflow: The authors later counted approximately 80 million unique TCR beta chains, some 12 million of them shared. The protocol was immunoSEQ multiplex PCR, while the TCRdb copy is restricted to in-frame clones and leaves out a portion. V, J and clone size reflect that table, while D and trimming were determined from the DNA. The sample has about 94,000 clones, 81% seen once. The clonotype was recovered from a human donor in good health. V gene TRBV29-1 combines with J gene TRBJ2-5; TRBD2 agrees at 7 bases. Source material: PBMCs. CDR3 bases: TGCAGCGTTGACGGGACTACCCAAAAGACCCAGTACTTC. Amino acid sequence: CSVDGTTQKTQYF.